This T cell receptor (beta chain) appears in the sequencing data of a study of T cell responses to AZD1222 COVID-19 vaccine. Study context: Second-dose schedules of about 4 or about 12 weeks were combined. Whole-study results and caveats: The donor cohort was predominantly white British with a female majority, and clonal diversity may have been underestimated. Every sample of the repertoires postdated the peak T cell response. Spike-specific TCR breadth and depth rose after two AZD1222 doses.

TCRdb keeps only in-frame clones here, not all; method: immunoSEQ multiplex PCR. The sample records approximately 150,000 clones, around 89% being singletons. As for this clone: What it recognizes is unknown.

This CDR3 contains 14 residues. CDR1 is SGHTA and CDR2 is FQGNSA in the germline V gene. After removal of 2 bases from V and 4 bases from J, the junction contained 3 bases not matched to a gene. This TCR was recovered from an adult in good health. The chain recombines TRBV7-2 with TRBJ2-3, with 7 bases fitting TRBD1. The sample here was peripheral blood, taken on day 0 of AZD1222 vaccination. CDR3 in amino acids: CASSLSGTADTQYF. CDR3 DNA sequence: TGTGCCAGCAGCTTATCCGGGACAGCAGATACGCAGTATTTT. Full variable domain (missing parts from reference TRBV7-2 and TRBJ2-3): GAGVSQSPSNKVTEKGKDVELRCDPISGHTALYWYRQSLGQGLEFLIYFQGNSAPDKSGLPSDRFSAERTGGSVSTLTIQRTQQEDSAVYLCASSLSGTADTQYFGPGTRLTVL.